This T cell receptor beta chain appears in the sequencing data of a study of T cell changes during pregnancy in multiple sclerosis. The table came from immunoSEQ multiplex PCR; TCRdb's copy has only in-frame clones and leaves some out. This sample has 51,000 or so clones; around 93% occur once, and the top ten carry roughly 1.8%. The germline gives CDR1 LGHNA, CDR2 YNFKEQ. The CDR3 extends over 15 amino acids. Unmatched junction bases numbered 6, after V lost 4 bases and J lost 7 bases. This chain links TRBV4-2 with TRBJ2-2, with 10 positions matching TRBD1. The specimen was peripheral blood, collected in the second trimester of pregnancy. This clonotype originated in a female donor with multiple sclerosis, enrolled in a pregnancy study. The CDR3 protein is CASSRGQGDSGELFF. In nucleotides, the CDR3 is TGTGCCAGCAGCCGAGGACAGGGGGACAGCGGGGAGCTGTTTTTT.